This T cell receptor beta chain was profiled in a study of blood T cell repertoires in COVID-19. Germline V gene sequence: CDR1 MNHEY, CDR2 SVGAGI. After removal of 4 bases from V and 9 bases from J, the junction contained 8 bases not matched to a gene. The CDR3 is 15 amino acids. Under the authors' procedure: From reference gene primer amplification, estimates of nucleated cell counts were derived. The method was immunoSEQ multiplex PCR; TCRdb's version includes in-frame clones alone and lacks a portion of them. V, J and clone size derive from that table, while D and trimming were established from the DNA sequence. Of 170,000 or so clones listed, about 87% were seen once; the top ten hold around 3%.

The origin of this receptor is a man aged 35 to 55 with active or convalescent COVID-19. The V call is TRBV6-5, the J call TRBJ1-6; TRBD1 aligns across 8 bases. Sequenced sample: peripheral blood. The CDR3 DNA is TGTGCCAGCAGTTCAAACCGGGACAGGCCTTCACCCCTCCACTTT. This codes for CASSSNRDRPSPLHF.